This TCR beta chain was captured in a study of T cell repertoires in cytomegalovirus infection. Study context: Public TCR beta signatures indicated both CMV infection and matching HLA type. Study-wide findings and caveats: HLA-C-restricted CMV clonotypes gave the most frequent clonotype in two of eight donors. Using cumulative public TCR beta family frequency, the authors identified those who carried CMV together with the relevant HLA.

V dropped 10 bases and J dropped 5; count of bases not matched to a gene: 20. Germline V lookup: CDR1 MNHNS, CDR2 SASEGT. This CDR3 spans 18 amino acids. One entry per CDR3 protein results from TCRdb running MiXCR on the reads. The sample contains around 710,000 distinct CDR3 sequences, 25% to 30% of which appear only once. In this sample, this clonotype turned up many times. Antigen specificity is unknown. This chain joins TRBV6-1 and TRBJ2-5; 12 nucleotides match TRBD2. This receptor was taken from a human donor in good health (CMV status not recorded). Some clones in this sample may be carry-over from other donors' samples. Specimen: cultured CD8+ T cells from PBMCs, collected from culture after CMV antigen stimulation. The CDR3 DNA is TGTGCCATCCTTATTTGGACTAGCGGGGATCCTTCGGGCGAGACCCAGTACTTC. Its translation: CAILIWTSGDPSGETQYF.